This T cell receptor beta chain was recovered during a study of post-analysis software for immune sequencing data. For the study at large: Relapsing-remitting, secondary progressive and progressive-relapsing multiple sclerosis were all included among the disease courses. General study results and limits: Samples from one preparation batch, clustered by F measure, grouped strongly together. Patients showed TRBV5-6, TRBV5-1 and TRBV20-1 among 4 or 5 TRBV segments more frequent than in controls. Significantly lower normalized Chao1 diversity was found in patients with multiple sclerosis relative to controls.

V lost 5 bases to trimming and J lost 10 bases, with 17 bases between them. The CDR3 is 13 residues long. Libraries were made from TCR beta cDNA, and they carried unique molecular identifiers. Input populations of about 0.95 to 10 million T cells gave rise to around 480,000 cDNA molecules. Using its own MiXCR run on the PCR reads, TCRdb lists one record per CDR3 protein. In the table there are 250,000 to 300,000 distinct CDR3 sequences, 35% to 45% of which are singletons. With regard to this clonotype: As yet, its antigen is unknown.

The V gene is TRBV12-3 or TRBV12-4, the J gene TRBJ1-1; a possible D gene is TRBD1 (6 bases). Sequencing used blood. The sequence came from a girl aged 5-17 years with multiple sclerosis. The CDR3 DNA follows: TGTGCCAGCAGTCCCCGCTACAGGGCTGGAGCTTTCTTT. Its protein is CASSPRYRAGAFF.